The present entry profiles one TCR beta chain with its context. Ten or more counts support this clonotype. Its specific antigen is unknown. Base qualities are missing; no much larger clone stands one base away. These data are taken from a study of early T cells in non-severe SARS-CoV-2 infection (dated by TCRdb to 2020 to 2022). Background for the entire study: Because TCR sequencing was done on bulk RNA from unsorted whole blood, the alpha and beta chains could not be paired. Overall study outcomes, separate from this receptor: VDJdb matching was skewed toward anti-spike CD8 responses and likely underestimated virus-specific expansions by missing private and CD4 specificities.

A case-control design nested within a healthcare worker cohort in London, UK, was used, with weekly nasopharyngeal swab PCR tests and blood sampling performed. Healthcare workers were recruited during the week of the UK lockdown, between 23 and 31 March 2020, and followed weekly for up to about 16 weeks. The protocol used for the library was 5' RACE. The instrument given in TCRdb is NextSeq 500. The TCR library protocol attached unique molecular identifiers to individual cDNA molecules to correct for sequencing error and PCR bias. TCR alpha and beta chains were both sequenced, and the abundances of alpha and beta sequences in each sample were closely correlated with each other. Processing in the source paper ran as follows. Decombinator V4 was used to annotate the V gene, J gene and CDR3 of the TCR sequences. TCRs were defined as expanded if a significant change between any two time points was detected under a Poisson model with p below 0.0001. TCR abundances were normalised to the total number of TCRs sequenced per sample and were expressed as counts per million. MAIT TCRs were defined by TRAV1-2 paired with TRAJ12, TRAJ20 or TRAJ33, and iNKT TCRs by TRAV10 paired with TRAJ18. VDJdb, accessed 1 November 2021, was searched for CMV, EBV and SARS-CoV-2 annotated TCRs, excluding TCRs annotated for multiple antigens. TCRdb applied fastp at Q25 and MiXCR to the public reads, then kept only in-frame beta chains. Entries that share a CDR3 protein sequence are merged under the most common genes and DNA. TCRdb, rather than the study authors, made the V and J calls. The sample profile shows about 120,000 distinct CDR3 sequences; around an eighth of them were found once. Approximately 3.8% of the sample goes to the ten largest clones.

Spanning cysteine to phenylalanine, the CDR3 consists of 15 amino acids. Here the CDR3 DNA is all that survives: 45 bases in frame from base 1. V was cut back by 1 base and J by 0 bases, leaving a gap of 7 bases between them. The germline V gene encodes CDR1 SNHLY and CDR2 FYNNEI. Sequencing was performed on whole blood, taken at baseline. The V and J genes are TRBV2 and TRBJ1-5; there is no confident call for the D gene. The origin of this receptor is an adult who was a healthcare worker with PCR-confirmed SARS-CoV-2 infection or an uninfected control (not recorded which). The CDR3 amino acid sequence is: CASSEEKHSNQPQHF. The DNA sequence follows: TGTGCCAGCAGTGAAGAGAAACATAGCAATCAGCCCCAGCATTTT.